Reported below is one TCR beta chain. The sample belongs to a study of blood T cell repertoires in COVID-19. Here immunoSEQ multiplex PCR was the method, and the copy in TCRdb shows in-frame clones only, minus some. The sample has about 290,000 clones; roughly 86% are singletons. The sequenced sample consisted of peripheral blood. This clonotype originated in a woman in her 30s with COVID-19, enrolled during active disease.

CDR3 nucleotide sequence: TGCAGTGCTAGTTCGGGTTTTAGCAATCAGCCCCAGCATTTT. It specifies CSASSGFSNQPQHF. The V call is TRBV20-1, the J call TRBJ1-5; D is uncertain. The CDR3 length is 14 residues. V lost 3 bases, J lost 0 bases, and 9 bases lay in between. Per germline, CDR1 DFQATT and CDR2 SNEGSKA (reference sequence).